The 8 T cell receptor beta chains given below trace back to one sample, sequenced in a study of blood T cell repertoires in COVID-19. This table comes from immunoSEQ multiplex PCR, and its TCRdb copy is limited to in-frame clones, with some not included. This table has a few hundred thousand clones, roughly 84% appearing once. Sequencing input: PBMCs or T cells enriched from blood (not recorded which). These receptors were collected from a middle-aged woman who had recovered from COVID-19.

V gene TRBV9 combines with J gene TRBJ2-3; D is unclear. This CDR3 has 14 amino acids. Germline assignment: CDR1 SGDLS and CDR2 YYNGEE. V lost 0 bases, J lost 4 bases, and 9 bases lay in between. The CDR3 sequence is CASSVVPGADTQYF. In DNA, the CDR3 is TGTGCCAGCAGCGTAGTCCCGGGTGCAGATACGCAGTATTTT.

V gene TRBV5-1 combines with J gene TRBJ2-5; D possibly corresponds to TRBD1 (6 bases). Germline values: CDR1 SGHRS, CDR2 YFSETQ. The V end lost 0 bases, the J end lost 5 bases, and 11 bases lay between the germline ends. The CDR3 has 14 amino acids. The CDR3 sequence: CASSLGSGAETQYF. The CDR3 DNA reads TGCGCCAGCAGCTTGGGTTCAGGGGCCGAGACCCAGTACTTC. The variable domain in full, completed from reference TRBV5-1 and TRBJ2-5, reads KAGVTQTPRYLIKTRGQQVTLSCSPISGHRSVSWYQQTPGQGLQFLFEYFSETQRNKGNFPGRFSGRQFSNSRSEMNVSTLELGDSALYLCASSLGSGAETQYFGPGTRLLVL.

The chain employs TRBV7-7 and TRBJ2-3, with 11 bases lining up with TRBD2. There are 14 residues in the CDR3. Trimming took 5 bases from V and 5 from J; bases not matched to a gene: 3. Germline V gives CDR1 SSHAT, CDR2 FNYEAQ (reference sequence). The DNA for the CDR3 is TGTGCCAGCAGCGCTACTAGCGGGGGAGATACGCAGTATTTT. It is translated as CASSATSGGDTQYF.

The CDR3 DNA sequence: TGTGCCAGCAGCTTTCTAGCGGGAAACTACGAGCAGTACTTC. It translates to CASSFLAGNYEQYF. V gene TRBV7-6 combines with J gene TRBJ2-7, with 9 bases matching TRBD2. The CDR3 runs to 14 residues. V was pared by 3 bases and J by 3 bases, with 3 bases of the junction left unmatched. Germline CDR1 and CDR2: SGHVS and FNYEAQ.

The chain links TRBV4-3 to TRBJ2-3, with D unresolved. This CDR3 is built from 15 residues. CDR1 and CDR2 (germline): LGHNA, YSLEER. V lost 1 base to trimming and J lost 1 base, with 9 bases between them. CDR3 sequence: CASSQAPTGTDTQYF. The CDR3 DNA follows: TGCGCCAGCAGCCAAGCTCCGACTGGCACAGATACGCAGTATTTT.

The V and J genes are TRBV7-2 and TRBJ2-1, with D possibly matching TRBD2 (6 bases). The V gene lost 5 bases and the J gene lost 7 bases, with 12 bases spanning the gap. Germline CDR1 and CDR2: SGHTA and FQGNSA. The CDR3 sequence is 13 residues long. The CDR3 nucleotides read TGTGCCAGCAGCGCGGGACCGGGAAATGAGCAGTTCTTC. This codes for CASSAGPGNEQFF.

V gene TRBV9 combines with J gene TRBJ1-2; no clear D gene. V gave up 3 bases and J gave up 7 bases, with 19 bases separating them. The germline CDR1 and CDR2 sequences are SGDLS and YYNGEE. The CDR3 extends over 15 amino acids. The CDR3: CASSGPTALKLGYTF. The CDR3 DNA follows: TGTGCCAGCAGCGGGCCTACAGCCCTAAAGCTTGGCTACACCTTC. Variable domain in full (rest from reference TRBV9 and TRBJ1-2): DSGVTQTPKHLITATGQRVTLRCSPRSGDLSVYWYQQSLDQGLQFLIQYYNGEERAKGNILERFSAQQFPDLHSELNLSSLELGDSALYFCASSGPTALKLGYTFGSGTRLTVV.

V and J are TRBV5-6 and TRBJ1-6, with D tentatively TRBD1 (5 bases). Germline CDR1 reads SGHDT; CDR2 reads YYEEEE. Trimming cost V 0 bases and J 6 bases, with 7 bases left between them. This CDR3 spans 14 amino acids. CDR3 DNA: TGTGCCAGCAGCTTGGGACAGCTTAATTCACCCCTCCACTTT. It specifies CASSLGQLNSPLHF. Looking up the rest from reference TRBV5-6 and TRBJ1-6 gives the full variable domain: DAGVTQSPTHLIKTRGQQVTLRCSPKSGHDTVSWYQQALGQGPQFIFQYYEEEERQRGNFPDRFSGHQFPNYSSELNVNALLLGDSALYLCASSLGQLNSPLHFGNGTRLTVT.